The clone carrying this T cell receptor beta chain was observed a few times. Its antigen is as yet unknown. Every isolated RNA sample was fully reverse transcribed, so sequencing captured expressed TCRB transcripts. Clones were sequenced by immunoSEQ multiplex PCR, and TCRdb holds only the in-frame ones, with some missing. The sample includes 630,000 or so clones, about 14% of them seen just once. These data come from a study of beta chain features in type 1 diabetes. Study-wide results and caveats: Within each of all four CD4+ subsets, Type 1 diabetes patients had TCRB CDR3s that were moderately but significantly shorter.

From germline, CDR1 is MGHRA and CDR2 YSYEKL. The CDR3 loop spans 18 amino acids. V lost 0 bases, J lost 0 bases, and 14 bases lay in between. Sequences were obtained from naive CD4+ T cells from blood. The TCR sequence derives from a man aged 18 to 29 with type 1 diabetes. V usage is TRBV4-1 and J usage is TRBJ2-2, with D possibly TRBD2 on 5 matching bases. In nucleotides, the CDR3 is TGCGCCAGCAGCCAAGATAGGAGGCGACACTCGAACACCGGGGAGCTGTTTTTT. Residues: CASSQDRRRHSNTGELFF.